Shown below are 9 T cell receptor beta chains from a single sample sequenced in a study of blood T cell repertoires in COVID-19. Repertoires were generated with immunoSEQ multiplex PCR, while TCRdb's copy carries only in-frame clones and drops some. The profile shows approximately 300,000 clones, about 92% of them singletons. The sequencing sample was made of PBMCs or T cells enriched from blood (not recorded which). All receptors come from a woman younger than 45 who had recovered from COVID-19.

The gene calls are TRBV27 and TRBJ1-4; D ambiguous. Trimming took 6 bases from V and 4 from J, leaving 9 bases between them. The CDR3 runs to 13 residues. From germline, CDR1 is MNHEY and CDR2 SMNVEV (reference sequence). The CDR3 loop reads CASSRLGNEKLFF. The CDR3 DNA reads TGTGCCAGCAGCCGACTGGGTAATGAAAAACTGTTTTTT.

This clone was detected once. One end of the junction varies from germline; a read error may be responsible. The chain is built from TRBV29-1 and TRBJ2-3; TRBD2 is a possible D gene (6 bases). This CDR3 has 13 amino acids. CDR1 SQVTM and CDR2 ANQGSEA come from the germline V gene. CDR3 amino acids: CASSVSSTDTQYF. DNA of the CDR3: TGTGCTTCTAGCGTCTCTAGCACAGATACGCAGTATTTT.

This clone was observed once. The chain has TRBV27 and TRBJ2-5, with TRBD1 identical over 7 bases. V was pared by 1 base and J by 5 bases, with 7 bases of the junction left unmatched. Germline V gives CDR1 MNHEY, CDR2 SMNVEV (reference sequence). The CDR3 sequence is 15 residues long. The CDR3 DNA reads TGTGCCAGCAGTTTATTAACGACAGGGCAGGAGACCCAGTACTTC. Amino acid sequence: CASSLLTTGQETQYF.

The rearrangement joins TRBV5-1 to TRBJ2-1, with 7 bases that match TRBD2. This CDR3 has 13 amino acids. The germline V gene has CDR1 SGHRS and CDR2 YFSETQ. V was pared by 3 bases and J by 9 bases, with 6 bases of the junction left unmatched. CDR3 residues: CASSSWGEGEQFF. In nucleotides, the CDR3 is TGCGCCAGCAGCTCCTGGGGGGAGGGTGAGCAGTTCTTC.

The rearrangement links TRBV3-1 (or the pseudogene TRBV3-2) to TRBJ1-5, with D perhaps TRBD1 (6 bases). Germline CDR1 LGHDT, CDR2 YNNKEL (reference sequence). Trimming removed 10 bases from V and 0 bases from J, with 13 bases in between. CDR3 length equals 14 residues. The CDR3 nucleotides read TGTGCCACCGGGGACATCAATAGCAATCAGCCCCAGCATTTT. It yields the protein CATGDINSNQPQHF.

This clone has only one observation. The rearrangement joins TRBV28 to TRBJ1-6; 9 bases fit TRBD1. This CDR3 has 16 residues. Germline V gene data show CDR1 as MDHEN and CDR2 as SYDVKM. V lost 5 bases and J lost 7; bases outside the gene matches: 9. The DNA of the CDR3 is TGTGCCAGCAGTCCGCGCGGGACAGGGTTAAATTCACCCCTCCACTTT. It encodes CASSPRGTGLNSPLHF.

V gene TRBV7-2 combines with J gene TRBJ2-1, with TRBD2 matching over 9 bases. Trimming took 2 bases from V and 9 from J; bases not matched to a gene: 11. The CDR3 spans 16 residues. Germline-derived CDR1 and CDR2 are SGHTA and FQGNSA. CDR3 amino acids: CASSLYSGGRAGEQFF. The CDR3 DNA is TGTGCCAGCAGCTTATATAGCGGCGGGAGGGCCGGTGAGCAGTTCTTC.

CDR3 nucleotide sequence: TGTGCCAGCAGTTTCGGAGGCACCATATATTTT. This codes for CASSFGGTIYF. The chain combines TRBV27 with TRBJ1-3; no clear D gene. The V gene's germline CDR1 is MNHEY and CDR2 SMNVEV (reference sequence). The CDR3 totals 11 residues. V was clipped by 3 bases and J by 9 bases, with 6 bases between them.

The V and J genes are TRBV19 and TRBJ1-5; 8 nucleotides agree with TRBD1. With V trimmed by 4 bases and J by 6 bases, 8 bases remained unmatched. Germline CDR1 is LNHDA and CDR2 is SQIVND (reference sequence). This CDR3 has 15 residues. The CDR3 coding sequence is TGTGCCAGTAGTACGGACAGGGTCTGGCGTCAGCCCCAGCATTTT. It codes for CASSTDRVWRQPQHF.